These 30 T cell receptor beta chains share one sample of origin, sequenced in a study of memory CD4+ T cells and cytomegalovirus serostatus. Here immunoSEQ multiplex PCR was the method, and the copy in TCRdb shows in-frame clones only, minus some. This table holds approximately 47,000 clones, just under 80% found once. The sort gate was single viable CD3+CD4+CD8-CD45RO+ cells for memory CD4+ T cells. The sequenced sample was memory CD4+ T cells from blood. The receptors come from an adult in good health and CMV-seronegative.

The chain is built from TRBV27 and TRBJ2-1; D gene uncertain. From germline, CDR1 is MNHEY and CDR2 SMNVEV (reference sequence). V dropped 2 bases and J dropped 0 bases, with 5 bases sitting between them. This CDR3 has 14 amino acids. CDR3 in DNA: TGTGCCAGCAGTTTAGGCCACTCCTACAATGAGCAGTTCTTC. Protein product: CASSLGHSYNEQFF.

The rearrangement joins TRBV15 to TRBJ2-1; D may be TRBD2 (6 bases). V gave up 0 bases and J gave up 5 bases, with 11 bases separating them. Germline CDR1 and CDR2: LNHNV and YYDKDF (reference sequence). The CDR3 is made up of 15 amino acids. This chain's CDR3 is CATSRDGTPNNEQFF. CDR3 nucleotides: TGTGCCACCAGCAGAGACGGGACTCCTAACAATGAGCAGTTCTTC.

The V gene is TRBV2, the J gene TRBJ2-7, with D tentatively TRBD1 (7 bases). The CDR3 runs to 14 residues. Germline assignment: CDR1 SNHLY and CDR2 FYNNEI. V was cut by 7 bases and J by 3 bases, with 16 bases left in between. CDR3 nucleotide sequence: TGTGCCAGCACGGCGGCAGGGGGGCTCTACGAGCAGTACTTC. This codes for CASTAAGGLYEQYF.

V and J are TRBV5-1 and TRBJ1-2; TRBD1 aligns across 10 bases. The CDR3 is made up of 13 amino acids. With 4 bases clipped from V and 3 bases from J, the junction kept 0 bases outside the gene matches. Germline V gives CDR1 SGHRS, CDR2 YFSETQ. The CDR3 DNA sequence: TGCGCCAGCAGCGGACAGGGGGACTATGGCTACACCTTC. Translating it yields CASSGQGDYGYTF.

This clone was detected only a few times. V is TRBV4-1 and J is TRBJ2-3; 15 bases map to TRBD2. This CDR3 is 18 amino acids long. V was clipped by 0 bases and J by 7 bases; unmatched bases: 8. CDR1 MGHRA and CDR2 YSYEKL come from the germline V gene. The CDR3 loop is CASSQDWTSGRARNTQYF. In DNA, the CDR3 is TGCGCCAGCAGCCAAGATTGGACTAGCGGGAGGGCCAGAAATACGCAGTATTTT.

The chain recombines TRBV30 with TRBJ1-1, with 9 bases aligning to TRBD1. CDR1 and CDR2 (germline): GTSNPN, SVGIG (reference sequence). The CDR3 is 12 residues long. The J segment lost 3 bases and the V segment lost 6 bases, leaving 2 bases of the junction unmatched. CDR3 in amino acids: CACRTGDTEAFF. The CDR3 DNA sequence: TGTGCCTGCAGGACAGGGGACACTGAAGCTTTCTTT. Full variable domain (rest looked up from reference TRBV30 and TRBJ1-1): SQTIHQWPATLVQPVGSPLSLECTVEGTSNPNLYWYRQAAGRGLQLLFYSVGIGQISSEVPQNLSASRPQDRQFILSSKKLLLSDSGFYLCACRTGDTEAFFGQGTRLTVV.

The chain joins TRBV5-6 to TRBJ2-2; TRBD1 or TRBD2 may be the D gene (5 bases each). Deletions cut 4 bases from V and 7 bases from J, with 14 bases between. The CDR3 is made up of 14 amino acids. Germline V gene sequence: CDR1 SGHDT, CDR2 YYEEEE. The CDR3 region is CASSVGAGIGELFF. The CDR3 DNA is TGTGCCAGCAGCGTAGGGGCGGGTATCGGGGAGCTGTTTTTT.

This clone has just a few counts. The chain is built from TRBV2 and TRBJ1-4, with D unclear. V was cut by 1 base and J by 7 bases, with 13 bases left in between. Germline CDR1 reads SNHLY; CDR2 reads FYNNEI. The CDR3 sequence is 15 residues long. The CDR3 loop reads CASSEGVLPGEKLFF. CDR3 nucleotides: TGTGCCAGCAGTGAAGGCGTTTTACCGGGTGAAAAACTGTTTTTT.

The V call is TRBV18, the J call TRBJ1-1; D is undetermined. The CDR3 runs 12 residues. The germline V and J ends were trimmed by 8 bases and 0 bases, with 7 bases remaining between them. CDR1 is KGHSH and CDR2 is LQKENI in the germline V gene. The CDR3: CASAQLNTEAFF. Written as DNA, the CDR3 is TGTGCCAGCGCCCAGTTGAACACTGAAGCTTTCTTT.

The chain has TRBV10-3 and TRBJ2-1; maybe TRBD2 (6 bases). This CDR3 spans 16 amino acids. Germline assignment: CDR1 ENHRY and CDR2 SYGVKD. The V and J ends lost 0 bases and 3 bases respectively, with 12 bases between them. CDR3 DNA: TGTGCCATCAGTGAGTCGACGCCGGGAGTCTACAATGAGCAGTTCTTC. Amino acid sequence: CAISESTPGVYNEQFF.

The V gene is TRBV9, the J gene TRBJ2-4; TRBD1 matches 7 bases. V lost 3 bases to trimming and J lost 2 bases; unmatched junction nucleotides: 5. The length of the CDR3 is 15 residues. In germline, CDR1 is SGDLS, CDR2 YYNGEE. CDR3 amino acids: CASSGTGQTKNIQYF. The DNA of the CDR3 is TGTGCCAGCAGCGGGACAGGTCAGACCAAAAACATTCAGTACTTC. The full variable domain, rest sourced from reference TRBV9 and TRBJ2-4, is DSGVTQTPKHLITATGQRVTLRCSPRSGDLSVYWYQQSLDQGLQFLIQYYNGEERAKGNILERFSAQQFPDLHSELNLSSLELGDSALYFCASSGTGQTKNIQYFGAGTRLSVL.

CDR3 protein: CASSRTGVPYEQYF. CDR3 in DNA: TGCGCCAGCAGCAGAACAGGGGTACCCTACGAGCAGTACTTC. The rearrangement joins TRBV4-1 to TRBJ2-7; 7 nucleotides align to TRBD1. J lost 2 bases, V lost 5 bases, and 6 bases had no gene match. The germline V gene has CDR1 MGHRA and CDR2 YSYEKL. This CDR3 has 14 residues.

This sequence joins TRBV28 and TRBJ2-7, with D unresolved. The CDR3 loop spans 11 amino acids. The V gene's germline CDR1 is MDHEN and CDR2 SYDVKM. Trimming removed 6 bases at V and 3 bases at J, with 6 bases between. The CDR3 protein is CASSHIYEQYF. CDR3 coding DNA: TGTGCCAGCAGCCACATCTACGAGCAGTACTTC.

The CDR3 reads CASSDASAYEQYF. The DNA of the CDR3 is TGTGCCAGCAGTGATGCTAGCGCCTACGAGCAGTACTTC. The genes are TRBV25-1 and TRBJ2-7; D is perhaps TRBD2 (6 bases). V was cut by 3 bases and J by 2 bases, with 8 bases left in between. The germline gives CDR1 MGHDK, CDR2 SYGVNS. This CDR3 contains 13 residues.

V and J are TRBV5-1 and TRBJ1-1; possible D gene TRBD1, 6 bases. This CDR3 spans 16 amino acids. CDR1 SGHRS and CDR2 YFSETQ come from the germline V gene. Trimming removed 4 bases at V and 5 bases at J, with 21 bases between. The CDR3 loop reads CASSPTTGPFGTEAFF. CDR3 bases: TGCGCCAGCAGCCCGACGACAGGCCCCTTTGGGACTGAAGCTTTCTTT. The variable domain in full, completed from reference TRBV5-1 and TRBJ1-1, reads KAGVTQTPRYLIKTRGQQVTLSCSPISGHRSVSWYQQTPGQGLQFLFEYFSETQRNKGNFPGRFSGRQFSNSRSEMNVSTLELGDSALYLCASSPTTGPFGTEAFFGQGTRLTVV.

This clone was seen just once. This chain connects TRBV30 to TRBJ2-7, with D perhaps matching TRBD1 or TRBD2 (5 bases each). V shed 8 bases and J shed 5 bases, with 16 bases lying between them. Germline V CDR1 and CDR2: GTSNPN, SVGIG (reference sequence). The CDR3 is 12 amino acids. The CDR3 is CAANRGPHEQYF. The CDR3 DNA sequence: TGTGCCGCAAACCGGGGCCCTCACGAGCAGTACTTC.

V is TRBV28 and J is TRBJ2-4; 8 nucleotides match TRBD1. Germline lookup yields CDR1 MDHEN and CDR2 SYDVKM. This CDR3 contains 19 residues. Unmatched junction bases numbered 22, after V lost 5 bases and J lost 7 bases. CDR3 nucleotide sequence: TGTGCCAGCAGTCCGGTGACAGGGGCGGAATTCGAATACATGAACATTCAGTACTTC. Amino acid sequence: CASSPVTGAEFEYMNIQYF. Based on the CDR3 plus reference TRBV28 and TRBJ2-4, the full variable domain is DVKVTQSSRYLVKRTGEKVFLECVQDMDHENMFWYRQDPGLGLRLIYFSYDVKMKEKGDIPEGYSVSREKKERFSLILESASTNQTSMYLCASSPVTGAEFEYMNIQYFGAGTRLSVL.

This rearrangement joins TRBV29-1 to TRBJ1-1; the match to TRBD1 covers 8 bases. The CDR3 has 14 residues. Germline V gene lookup returns CDR1 SQVTM and CDR2 ANQGSEA. CDR3 sequence reads: CAGAQGGMNTEAFF. CDR3 bases: TGCGCCGGAGCACAGGGGGGGATGAACACTGAAGCTTTCTTT.

The chain links TRBV19 to TRBJ2-5; possible D gene TRBD2, 7 bases. Trimming shortened V by 4 bases and J by 5 bases, and 8 bases separated the two germline ends. The V gene's germline CDR1 is LNHDA and CDR2 SQIVND (reference sequence). CDR3 length: 12 residues. As DNA, the CDR3 is TGTGCCAGTAGTAAGGGGGGGGAGACCCAGTACTTC. This encodes CASSKGGETQYF.

This chain connects TRBV18 to TRBJ2-3; D remains ambiguous. V was trimmed by 2 bases and J by 0 bases, leaving 9 bases between them. This CDR3 is 15 amino acids long. Germline CDR1 reads KGHSH; CDR2 reads LQKENI. The DNA for the CDR3 is TGTGCCAGCTCACCAGGCCTCTCTAGCACAGATACGCAGTATTTT. This encodes CASSPGLSSTDTQYF.

This clone is deemed medium-sized (0.01 to 0.1%). The chain combines TRBV7-9 with TRBJ2-2; D ambiguous. V dropped 4 bases and J dropped 5 bases, with 17 bases sitting between them. The germline CDR1 and CDR2 sequences are SEHNR and FQNEAQ (reference sequence). The CDR3 runs 16 residues. The CDR3 nucleotides are TGTGCCAGCAGCTCCACCCGACCGAAAGGAACCGGGGAGCTGTTTTTT. Protein product: CASSSTRPKGTGELFF.

This clone was seen just once. The J gene is TRBJ1-4, the V gene TRBV10-3; a weak D match, TRBD1 (6 bases). This CDR3 contains 15 residues. Germline V lookup: CDR1 ENHRY, CDR2 SYGVKD. Trimming shortened V by 0 bases and J by 4 bases, and 9 bases separated the two germline ends. CDR3 sequence reads: CAISESGGSNEKLFF. CDR3 nucleotides: TGTGCCATCAGTGAGTCAGGGGGTAGTAATGAAAAACTGTTTTTT.

The gene calls are TRBV18 and TRBJ2-7, with D unclear. The CDR3 runs to 11 residues. Looked up from germline, CDR1 is KGHSH and CDR2 is LQKENI. V shed 5 bases and J shed 4 bases, with 6 bases lying between them. The CDR3 here is CASSAGYEQYF. The CDR3 region has the DNA TGTGCCAGCTCAGCAGGATACGAGCAGTACTTC.

The chain has TRBV21-1 and TRBJ1-2. TRBV21-1 is tagged as a pseudogene. This CDR3 is 15 amino acids long. Here the CDR3 reads CASSKARGRNYGYTF. The CDR3 DNA reads TGTGCCAGCAGCAAAGCTCGGGGACGGAACTATGGCTACACCTTC.

V is TRBV6-1 and J is TRBJ1-2, with 8 positions matching TRBD1. CDR3 length: 14 residues. V trimming: 5 bases; J trimming: 4 bases; junction bases outside the gene matches: 6. Germline lookup yields CDR1 MNHNS and CDR2 SASEGT. The CDR3 spells CASSRSGGAYGYTF. CDR3 in DNA: TGTGCCAGCAGTCGGTCAGGGGGCGCCTATGGCTACACCTTC.

The chain recombines TRBV5-6 with TRBJ2-3, with 11 bases matching TRBD2. The V gene end was trimmed by 0 bases and the J gene end by 2 bases; junction bases not matched to a gene: 8. The germline V gene has CDR1 SGHDT and CDR2 YYEEEE. The CDR3 loop spans 18 amino acids. CDR3 in amino acids: CASSLAGIAGGFTDTQYF. The CDR3 region has the DNA TGTGCCAGCAGCTTGGCGGGAATAGCGGGAGGGTTCACAGATACGCAGTATTTT.

This sequence joins TRBV7-8 and TRBJ1-2; D is unclear. Trimming cost V 2 bases and J 4 bases, with 5 bases left between them. CDR3 length: 12 amino acids. Germline V gene data show CDR1 as SGHVS and CDR2 as FQNEAQ. For the CDR3, the DNA is TGTGCCAGCAGCTTATATGGCTATGGCTACACCTTC. This codes for CASSLYGYGYTF.

This chain joins TRBV11-1 and TRBJ2-2; D unclear. Germline-derived CDR1 and CDR2 are SGHAT and FQDESV (reference sequence). This CDR3 has 16 residues. V was shortened by 5 bases and J by 2 bases, with 15 bases between the two germline ends. In nucleotides, the CDR3 is TGTGCCAGCAGCAAAAGTTGGGCATCTAACACCGGGGAGCTGTTTTTT. Its protein is CASSKSWASNTGELFF.

The chain joins TRBV28 to TRBJ1-1, with D hard to call. V gave up 2 bases and J gave up 7 bases, with 8 bases separating them. Germline V gives CDR1 MDHEN, CDR2 SYDVKM. The CDR3 extends over 12 amino acids. The DNA of the CDR3 is TGTGCCAGCAGTTTACCCGGTAGTGAAGCTTTCTTT. Its translation: CASSLPGSEAFF.

This clone was recorded only once. The rearrangement links TRBV5-1 to TRBJ2-2, with 9 bases matching TRBD1. Germline CDR1 reads SGHRS; CDR2 reads YFSETQ. V gave up 6 bases and J gave up 0 bases; unmatched junction bases: 6. This CDR3 is 16 amino acids long. CDR3 region: CASTQWTGANTGELFF. CDR3 bases: TGCGCCAGCACCCAATGGACAGGGGCGAACACCGGGGAGCTGTTTTTT.